The present T cell receptor (beta chain) was sequenced within a study of T cells in Graves' hyperthyroidism and ophthalmopathy. Study conclusions and caveats: Separation of ophthalmopathy from stable hyperthyroidism was achieved by a 13 V-J model.

The investigators amplified TCR beta CDR3 regions from RNA transcripts. Researchers ran a first-round RT-PCR on the TCR CDR3 using the HTBI primer set. TCRdb reanalysed the multiplex PCR reads using MiXCR and keeps one entry per CDR3 protein. This table holds around 580,000 distinct CDR3 sequences, 16% found once. The CDR3 length is 13 residues. J was trimmed by 5 bases and V by 8 bases; bases with no gene match: 8. CDR1 is SNHLY and CDR2 is FYNNEI in the germline V gene. This clonotype occurred a few times. The antigen remains unidentified. Hyperthyroidism had been newly diagnosed in patients aged 18 to 65, and its duration was under 2 months. Researchers barred patients who had uncontrolled infection, other autoimmune disease, pregnancy or lactation.

This chain links TRBV2 with TRBJ2-5, with 7 bases fitting TRBD2. What was sequenced was blood. This sequence was found in a woman aged 18-29 years with Graves' hyperthyroidism. The CDR3 loop reads CASAGDAWETQYF. CDR3 bases: TGTGCCAGCGCGGGGGATGCCTGGGAGACCCAGTACTTC.